The 14 T cell receptor beta chains below were found in one sample sequenced in a study of blood T cell repertoires in COVID-19. Clones were read by immunoSEQ multiplex PCR, and TCRdb kept only the in-frame ones, dropping some. The table records some 250,000 clones, roughly 80% of them present only once. The sequenced material came from peripheral blood. Receptors were obtained from a woman of 80 years or more with acute or convalescent COVID-19.

The chain uses TRBV5-4 and TRBJ2-5; D is possibly TRBD2 (7 bases). The CDR3 length is 16 residues. Trimming removed 4 bases from V and 2 bases from J, with 18 bases in between. Germline V gene data show CDR1 as SGHNT and CDR2 as YYREEE (reference sequence). The CDR3 sequence is CASSTPGGPGQETQYF. CDR3 in DNA: TGTGCCAGCAGCACCCCCGGGGGGCCCGGTCAAGAGACCCAGTACTTC. The complete variable domain, with remaining parts taken from reference TRBV5-4 and TRBJ2-5, reads ETGVTQSPTHLIKTRGQQVTLRCSSQSGHNTVSWYQQALGQGPQFIFQYYREEENGRGNFPPRFSGLQFPNYSSELNVNALELDDSALYLCASSTPGGPGQETQYFGPGTRLLVL.

This clone showed up just once. The chain carries TRBV10-3 and TRBJ2-5, with 11 bases that match TRBD1. V lost 4 bases and J lost 5; bases outside the gene matches: 6. The CDR3 extends over 15 amino acids. CDR1 and CDR2 (germline): ENHRY, SYGVKD. The CDR3 is CAISAGTGGRETQYF. CDR3 DNA: TGTGCCATCAGTGCCGGGACAGGGGGGAGGGAGACCCAGTACTTC.

The V and J genes are TRBV6-6 and TRBJ2-5, with D perhaps TRBD1 (6 bases). Trimming stripped 2 bases from V and 2 bases from J, with 12 bases between. CDR3 length: 15 residues. Germline CDR1 MNHNY, CDR2 SVGAGI (reference sequence). CDR3 residues: CASSYTGHPQETQYF. For the CDR3, the DNA is TGTGCCAGCAGTTACACGGGACATCCGCAAGAGACCCAGTACTTC.

This chain uses TRBV28 with TRBJ1-5; D perhaps matches TRBD1 (5 bases). The ends were cut back, 6 bases at V and 8 bases at J, with 8 bases in the middle. Germline CDR1 MDHEN, CDR2 SYDVKM. There are 11 residues in the CDR3. The CDR3: CASSRVKPQHF. In DNA, the CDR3 is TGTGCCAGCAGCAGGGTCAAGCCCCAGCATTTT.

This chain joins TRBV6-5 and TRBJ2-5; TRBD1 matches 10 bases. This CDR3 has 15 residues. J was trimmed by 5 bases and V by 5 bases; bases with no gene match: 8. Looked up from germline, CDR1 is MNHEY and CDR2 is SVGAGI. DNA of the CDR3: TGTGCCAGCAGTCACCCCGGGACAGGGGACGAGACCCAGTACTTC. Protein product: CASSHPGTGDETQYF.

The CDR3 region is CASSQDDQLPGGYTF. CDR3 DNA sequence: TGTGCCAGCAGCCAAGACGATCAGCTACCAGGTGGCTACACCTTC. The rearrangement joins TRBV14 to TRBJ1-2; D is unresolved. V was pared by 0 bases and J by 7 bases, with 15 bases between. The CDR3 consists of 15 residues. CDR1 SGHDN and CDR2 FVKESK come from the germline V gene.

The chain couples TRBV15 to TRBJ2-4; the D gene is possibly TRBD1 (6 bases). The CDR3 covers 19 residues. V was clipped by 0 bases and J by 1 base, with 19 bases between them. Germline CDR1 LNHNV, CDR2 YYDKDF (reference sequence). The CDR3 nucleotides are TGTGCCACCAGCAGAGATTCGGCAGGGGCCTCGCTGGCCAAAAACATTCAGTACTTC. It translates to CATSRDSAGASLAKNIQYF.

The chain recombines TRBV6-5 with TRBJ1-1, with D perhaps TRBD1 (6 bases). The CDR3 spans 15 residues. The germline V gene encodes CDR1 MNHEY and CDR2 SVGAGI. V dropped 0 bases and J dropped 3 bases, with 11 bases sitting between them. CDR3 in amino acids: CASSYSTQGDTEAFF. CDR3 coding DNA: TGTGCCAGCAGTTACTCGACACAGGGAGACACTGAAGCTTTCTTT.

The gene calls are TRBV4-1 and TRBJ2-7, with D possibly TRBD2 on 5 matching bases. CDR1 MGHRA and CDR2 YSYEKL come from the germline V gene. This CDR3 region has 15 residues. With 0 bases removed from V and 3 bases from J, the gap between germline ends came to 12 bases. CDR3 DNA: TGCGCCAGCAGCCAAGACCCGCGGACTGGCTACGAGCAGTACTTC. It specifies CASSQDPRTGYEQYF.

The rearrangement links TRBV7-2 to TRBJ2-2; D is unresolved. The CDR3 runs 13 residues. Trimming stripped 5 bases from V and 6 bases from J, with 10 bases between. CDR1 and CDR2 (germline): SGHTA, FQGNSA. The CDR3 is CASSQQYSGELFF. CDR3 nucleotides: TGTGCCAGCAGCCAACAGTATTCCGGGGAGCTGTTTTTT.

V and J are TRBV5-8 and TRBJ1-1; D not resolved. The CDR3 spans 15 residues. V was shortened by 0 bases and J by 6 bases, with 15 bases between the two germline ends. From germline, CDR1 is SGHTS and CDR2 YDEGEE. CDR3 in DNA: TGTGCCAGCAGCTTGGGTTTTGGGAGAAATGCTGAAGCTTTCTTT. It translates to CASSLGFGRNAEAFF.

The chain links TRBV30 to TRBJ1-1, with 9 bases lining up with TRBD1. Unmatched junction bases numbered 10, after V lost 3 bases and J lost 5 bases. The CDR3 covers 15 residues. Germline V CDR1 and CDR2: GTSNPN, SVGIG (reference sequence). The CDR3 coding sequence is TGTGCCTGGAGCTTGGGTCTGACAGGGGGAACTGAAGCTTTCTTT. Residues: CAWSLGLTGGTEAFF.

The chain employs TRBV5-6 and TRBJ2-4, with 11 bases identical to TRBD1. The CDR3 loop spans 15 amino acids. J gave up 8 bases and V 1 base, and 5 bases lay outside the gene matches. Germline CDR1 is SGHDT and CDR2 is YYEEEE. CDR3 sequence (DNA): TGTGCCAGCAGCTTGTTGGGGGACAGGGGGTACATTCAGTACTTC. Translated: CASSLLGDRGYIQYF.

The chain couples TRBV5-1 to TRBJ2-7, with 13 bases fitting TRBD2. The CDR3 spans 15 residues. V lost 4 bases and J lost 7; bases outside the gene matches: 8. Germline values: CDR1 SGHRS, CDR2 YFSETQ. CDR3 amino acids: CASSPERTSGSEQYF. CDR3 nucleotides: TGCGCCAGCAGCCCTGAAAGGACTAGCGGGAGTGAGCAGTACTTC.